This section outlines one T cell receptor (beta chain) sequence together with its context. In this sample, this clone turned up a few times. Its antigen has not been determined. It has no much larger one-base neighbor in the sample; base qualities were not kept. This sample was taken from a study of cytomegalovirus exposure and HLA in healthy donors (dated by TCRdb to about 2017). Regarding the complete study: In an earlier analysis of 587 of the donors, 276 Gb of sequence data and 117 million unique TCR beta sequences from 150 million to 200 million T cells were reported. An early release covering roughly 600 HLA-typed donors comprised about 290 gigabases of sequencing data and tens of millions of unique TCR sequences. The study used immunosequencing to profile the T cell repertoires of more than 650 subjects and linked those repertoires to cytomegalovirus serostatus. Rather than drawing on any new phenotypic data, the later analysis identified candidate immune exposures from TCR beta sequences and the way those sequences occurred across donors. An earlier analysis of several hundred of the donors used high-throughput TCR beta sequencing to judge whether each TCR beta V gene segment behaved as functional or pseudogenic. HLA typing included class I and class II loci at four-digit resolution. Donor age, sex, ethnicity and CMV serostatus were compiled alongside the repertoire data. The number of typed donors differed by locus: roughly 629-630 for A, B, C, DRB1 and DQB1; 522 for DQA1; 606 for DPA1; and 400 to 480 for DPB1. The study aimed to test whether signatures of past pathogen exposure could be identified by cataloging public T cell receptors. In a later genetic analysis, genome-wide SNP genotypes for about three fifths of the 666 donors were used, and that subset was treated as a discovery cohort. A separate validation cohort of 100 to 150 different subjects was used in addition to the roughly 700-subject first cohort. On average, 235,054 unique TCR beta nucleotide sequences were sequenced per donor among a few hundred genotyped donors of the cohort, with roughly 18% of those sequences being non-productive. Of the 350 to 400 genotyped donors, approximately 83% fell in the genetic ancestry cluster associated with self-reported Caucasian donors. The study combined high-throughput TCR immunosequencing, statistical association of individual TCRs with disease status, and machine learning to predict cytomegalovirus infection status. Because of strong linkage in the cohort, 5 or 6 DR-DQ haplotypes were treated as single units for association and clustering. In a later analysis, previously published TCR beta repertoires from more than 500 donors were re-analyzed and high-resolution HLA genotyping was added so that TCR occurrence patterns could be studied. Every repertoire in the discovery cohort had been generated on one and the same sequencing platform.

The investigation overall reported the following: While some public TCRs were present in many individuals, most TCR sequences turned up only very rarely across donors. For the cohort, immune exposure information was limited to CMV serostatus. Because some donors lacked HLA typing at each locus, the association tests relied only on the typed subset. Strong co-occurrence of HLA alleles, especially DR and DQ, made assigning TCR associations to individual alleles difficult. Only TCR beta chains were sequenced in this cohort, and the absence of alpha or paired-chain data limited detectable features. A group of highly shared sequence variants was considered likely to be a technical artifact of the sequencing pipeline. Roughly uniform sequencing depth across donors was assumed in presence/absence analyses, although this assumption may not hold. A later genetic analysis associated a missense DCLRE1C variant with V-gene and J-gene trimming of TCR beta chains, and an independent cohort replicated the association. Some IMGT-functional V segments, including TRBV6-2 and TRBV6-3, could not be distinguished by the 87-base-pair reads and were therefore excluded. A later analysis found that HLA-associated TCR beta chains were more clonally expanded and had lower generation probabilities than equally common non-associated chains. A later genetic analysis reported fewer N-insertions in productive TCRs among donors in an Asian-associated ancestry cluster than the roughly 700-donor mean. The authors suggested that the approach could potentially be generalized to other disease states and immunological phenotypes. In a later analysis, several top co-occurrence clusters were reported to appear linked to parvovirus B19, influenza, CMV and Epstein-Barr virus. In an earlier analysis of a few hundred of the donors, most TCR beta V segments were observed in productive rearrangements about 90% or about 30% of the time, broadly matching IMGT annotations. A few of the identified cytomegalovirus-associated TCR beta chains were confirmed in vitro to be specific for cytomegalovirus antigens. At a false discovery rate of 0.05, a later analysis linked approximately 18,000 TCR beta sequences to specific HLA alleles. In a later analysis, TCR association rates were found to vary across HLA loci, with the most associated TCRs seen for DRB1 alleles and the fewest for HLA-C alleles. Correlated functional status among segregating V segments might reflect linkage disequilibrium, but an unknown experimental factor could not be ruled out. According to a later analysis, most CMV-associated TCR beta chains appeared to be HLA-restricted, and the HLA associations seemed to be driven largely by CMV exposure. In both the original and validation cohorts, the classifier was reported to diagnose cytomegalovirus status with high specificity and sensitivity. A further reported finding was that TCR beta sequences accurately predicted the HLA-A and HLA-B alleles for most subjects in the first cohort. The earlier analysis of around 600 of the donors excluded fewer than 20 rarely observed V segments, including chromosome 9 orphons, because counts were too low. In the study, approximately 150 TCR beta chains were listed as associated with cytomegalovirus.

Per the germline V gene, MGHDK is the CDR1 and SYGVNS is the CDR2. The CDR3 covers 14 residues, taking in both the cysteine and the phenylalanine. Only the CDR3 region is kept as DNA, spanning 42 bases read in frame from base 1. V gives up 2 bases and J gives up 6 bases, and the segment between their germline ends measures 11 bases. Libraries were built with the immunoSEQ multiplex PCR assay. For the multiplex PCR, a mixture combining 60 forward primers for TCR Vbeta segments and 13 reverse primers for TCR Jbeta segments was used. Amplification of the CDR3 region of rearranged TCR beta genes was performed with a multiplex PCR assay on genomic DNA. The amplified TCR beta libraries were sequenced on the Illumina HiSeq System as 87-base-pair reads. Per the original workflow: Across the 670 or so repertoires, a later analysis counted tens of millions of unique TCR beta chains, approximately 12 million of which were shared by at least two donors. To remove PCR and sequencing errors, raw reads were error-corrected and collapsed into unique sequences using a nearest-neighbor algorithm that merged closely related sequences. Alignment of CDR3 sequences to IMGT reference sequences was used to assign V, D and J gene segments. Each retained sequence needed at least a six-nucleotide match to both a V gene segment and a J gene segment. A rearrangement was called productive if the CDR3 had no stop codons and remained in frame with V and J, and every other rearrangement was called non-productive. Following IMGT convention, CDR3 was defined as the stretch from the second conserved V-encoded cysteine to the conserved J-encoded phenylalanine. The earlier analysis of some 580 of the donors excluded any sequence lacking an unambiguous match to a single V gene segment. An earlier analysis of 550 to 650 of the donors classified V segments as functional when productive rearrangements were above 56.7% and as segregating when the standard deviation between donors was above 5%. To diagnose cytomegalovirus status from the catalog of TCR beta chain sequences, a statistical classification framework was built. V and J gene assignment, in a later analysis, came from comparing TCR nucleotide sequences with IMGT/GENE-DB human TR gene sequences. The TCRdist pipeline was used in a later analysis to assign CDR3 sequences and most-parsimonious VDJ recombination scenarios. A later analysis defined each TCR beta chain by its CDR3 amino acid sequence plus V-gene family, and excluded reads lacking a unique V-gene family. To address suspected cross-contamination and a sequencing artifact, a later analysis removed roughly 580 highly shared, low-generation-probability nucleotide sequences. For each public chain, a later analysis derived a clonal expansion index from normalized ranks of inferred template counts within each repertoire. In a later analysis, generation probabilities were computed using a VDJ recombination model fitted to out-of-frame rearrangements, and the results were checked against IGoR. Hypergeometric tests were used in a later analysis to score TCR-TCR, TCR-HLA and TCR-CMV co-occurrence, with a repertoire-size bias correction applied to the TCR pairs. To estimate false discovery rates, a later analysis permuted the HLA or CMV assignments 20 times. A later analysis grouped co-occurring TCRs with DBSCAN, adding TCRdist sequence similarity when clustering within HLA-allele-positive subsets. Repertoires with fewer than 30,000 or more than 120,000 public chains, plus five repertoires with anomalous nucleotide sharing, were excluded from co-occurrence clustering. The immuneACCESS repertoire file appears here via TCRdb, limited to in-frame rearrangements. These files lack a portion of the clones; in checked studies, under half of the deficit traces to unresolved V genes, and the cause of the others is not known. V and J calls and clone size follow that table, whereas D and trimming were derived from the DNA. This sample comprises roughly 130,000 clones, about 73% of them detected only once. Almost 6% of the sample belongs to the ten largest clones.

The cohort consisted of approximately 670 healthy bone marrow donors. All cohort members were sampled while nominally healthy, although unrecorded immune exposures were likely present. The donor tested CMV seropositive, placing the donor among the approximately 290 seropositive members of the cohort. Each donor provided a peripheral blood sample, and peripheral blood mononuclear cells were used for TCR beta sequencing. The Qiagen DNeasy Blood Extraction Kit was used to extract genomic DNA from the blood cell samples. The receptor was isolated from a woman in her forties or fifties in good health and CMV-seropositive. The sequence joins TRBV25-1 to TRBJ2-1; TRBD1 is a possible D gene, resting on 6 matching bases. The sequenced sample consisted of PBMCs. For the CDR3, the sequence is CASSEPARGNEQFF. The DNA reads TGTGCCAGCAGTGAACCCGCCAGGGGCAATGAGCAGTTCTTC.